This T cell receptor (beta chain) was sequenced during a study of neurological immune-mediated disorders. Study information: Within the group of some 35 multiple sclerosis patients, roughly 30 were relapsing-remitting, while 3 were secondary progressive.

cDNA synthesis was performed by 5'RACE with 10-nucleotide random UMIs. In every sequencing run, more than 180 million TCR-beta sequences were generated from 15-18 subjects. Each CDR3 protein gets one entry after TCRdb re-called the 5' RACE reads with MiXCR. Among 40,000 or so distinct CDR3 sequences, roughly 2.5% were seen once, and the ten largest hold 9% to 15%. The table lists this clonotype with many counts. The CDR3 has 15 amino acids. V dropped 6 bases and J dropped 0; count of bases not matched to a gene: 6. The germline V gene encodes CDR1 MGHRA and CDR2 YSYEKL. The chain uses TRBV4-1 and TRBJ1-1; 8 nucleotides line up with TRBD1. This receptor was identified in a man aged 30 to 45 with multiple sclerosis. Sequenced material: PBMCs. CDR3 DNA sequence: TGCGCCAGCAGTCGGGCGACAGGGGTGAACACTGAAGCTTTCTTT. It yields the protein CASSRATGVNTEAFF.